This T cell receptor beta chain comes out of a study of control samples from healthy donors and cancer patients. CDR3 length: 19 residues. The V end was cut by 6 bases, the J end by 0 bases, with 22 bases between. CDR1 is SGHRS and CDR2 is YFSETQ in the germline V gene. Clones were read by immunoSEQ multiplex PCR, and TCRdb kept only the in-frame ones, dropping some. The sample holds about 170,000 clones, roughly 90% seen once. The rearrangement joins TRBV5-1 to TRBJ2-6, with D perhaps TRBD1 (6 bases). The sequence came from a man younger than 40 in good health. Sequenced: blood. CDR3 DNA: TGCGCCAGCACAACAGGGTGGGGACGGCAATACTCTGGGGCCAACGTCCTGACTTTC. Its protein product is CASTTGWGRQYSGANVLTF.